This entry lists 32 T cell receptor beta chains sequenced from one sample in a study of T cell changes during pregnancy in multiple sclerosis. The method was immunoSEQ multiplex PCR; TCRdb's version includes in-frame clones alone and lacks a portion of them. The top ten hold approximately 0.71% of the sample, which has tens of thousands of clones, roughly nine tenths seen once. The source material was CD4+ T cells from peripheral blood mononuclear cells, sampled in the third trimester of pregnancy. The receptors were sampled from a female donor in good health, enrolled as a control in a pregnancy study.

This chain joins TRBV6-5 and TRBJ2-7; 11 nucleotides agree with TRBD1. This CDR3 is 15 amino acids long. The germline V gene has CDR1 MNHEY and CDR2 SVGAGI. After removal of 2 bases from V and 4 bases from J, the junction contained 4 bases not matched to a gene. The CDR3 spells CASSYTGQGGYEQYF. CDR3 DNA sequence: TGTGCCAGCAGTTACACGGGACAGGGGGGTTACGAGCAGTACTTC.

V usage is TRBV25-1 and J usage is TRBJ2-3; 8 nucleotides match TRBD1. Germline values: CDR1 MGHDK, CDR2 SYGVNS. The CDR3 loop spans 14 amino acids. The ends lost 5 bases at V and 5 bases at J; junction bases unmatched: 6. For the CDR3, the DNA is TGTGCCAGCAGTCTGGACAGGGTTGTAGATACGCAGTATTTT. Translated: CASSLDRVVDTQYF.

This chain connects TRBV5-1 to TRBJ2-7; D is ambiguous. From germline, CDR1 is SGHRS and CDR2 YFSETQ. CDR3 length: 14 residues. Trimming took off 0 bases at V and 5 bases at J, with 12 bases between the two ends. CDR3 in DNA: TGCGCCAGCAGCTTGGAGGCAGCCCGGGACGAGCAGTACTTC. Protein product: CASSLEAARDEQYF.

The chain employs TRBV27 and TRBJ1-5; D possibly corresponds to TRBD1 (5 bases). CDR3 size: 16 residues. V was pared by 1 base and J by 0 bases, with 10 bases between. CDR1 and CDR2 (germline): MNHEY, SMNVEV (reference sequence). CDR3 sequence: CASSLYGAPSNQPQHF. The CDR3 nucleotides are TGTGCCAGCAGTTTATATGGGGCCCCTAGCAATCAGCCCCAGCATTTT.

This chain joins TRBV5-4 and TRBJ2-3; TRBD1 might be the D (6 bases). This CDR3 has 14 residues. CDR1 SGHNT and CDR2 YYREEE come from the germline V gene (reference sequence). Trimming took off 6 bases at V and 4 bases at J, with 15 bases between the two ends. The CDR3: CASKRTEGADTQYF. The DNA for the CDR3 is TGTGCCAGCAAAAGGACTGAGGGGGCAGATACGCAGTATTTT.

In its sample, this clone was seen a few times. The chain has TRBV4-1 and TRBJ1-1, with D possibly being TRBD1 (5 bases). This CDR3 is built from 14 residues. Between the trimmed V and J ends, which lost 3 bases and 10 bases, there was a span of 18 bases. Germline assignment: CDR1 MGHRA and CDR2 YSYEKL. The CDR3 region is CASSQAGGGRGAFF. The CDR3 DNA sequence: TGCGCCAGCAGCCAGGCCGGGGGGGGAAGAGGAGCTTTCTTT.

CDR3 sequence: CASSFSTGASTDTQYF. The CDR3 coding sequence is TGTGCCAGCAGCTTCTCGACAGGGGCTAGCACAGATACGCAGTATTTT. This rearrangement joins TRBV5-6 to TRBJ2-3; 8 nucleotides line up with TRBD1. Germline trimming cut 2 bases from V and 0 bases from J; bases unmatched to any gene: 5. The CDR3 extends over 16 amino acids. In germline, CDR1 is SGHDT, CDR2 YYEEEE. The full variable domain, its missing parts supplied by reference TRBV5-6 and TRBJ2-3, is DAGVTQSPTHLIKTRGQQVTLRCSPKSGHDTVSWYQQALGQGPQFIFQYYEEEERQRGNFPDRFSGHQFPNYSSELNVNALLLGDSALYLCASSFSTGASTDTQYFGPGTRLTVL.

The chain employs TRBV6-5 and TRBJ2-3; 8 nucleotides line up with TRBD2. With 7 bases clipped from V and 6 bases from J, the junction kept 12 bases outside the gene matches. The germline gives CDR1 MNHEY, CDR2 SVGAGI. The CDR3 is 15 amino acids. The CDR3 nucleotides read TGTGCCAGCAAGAGTAGCGGGGCAACGGGGGATACGCAGTATTTT. Amino acids: CASKSSGATGDTQYF.

The chain links TRBV13 to TRBJ2-2; D gene uncertain. V was clipped by 6 bases and J by 5 bases, with 19 bases between them. The CDR3 spans 16 residues. CDR1 and CDR2 (germline): PRHDT, FYEKMQ (reference sequence). CDR3 residues: CASRPRSVQTTGELFF. The CDR3 bases are TGTGCCAGCAGGCCCCGGTCGGTGCAGACTACCGGGGAGCTGTTTTTT.

This sequence joins TRBV13 and TRBJ2-3; D not certain. The germline V gene encodes CDR1 PRHDT and CDR2 FYEKMQ (reference sequence). CDR3 size: 12 residues. V lost 2 bases and J lost 5, with 5 bases in between. CDR3 DNA sequence: TGTGCCAGCAGCTTAACGGGAGATACGCAGTATTTT. This codes for CASSLTGDTQYF.

The gene calls are TRBV4-1 and TRBJ1-2; 7 bases map to TRBD1. Trimming at V came to 0 bases and at J to 4 bases, leaving 5 bases not matched to a gene. Germline V gene sequence: CDR1 MGHRA, CDR2 YSYEKL. The CDR3 loop spans 15 amino acids. The CDR3 sequence is CASSQEAGGLYGYTF. DNA of the CDR3: TGCGCCAGCAGCCAAGAAGCAGGGGGTCTCTATGGCTACACCTTC.

This clone was seen once. J is TRBJ1-5 and V is TRBV6-5; 8 positions match TRBD1. The CDR3 covers 16 residues. V lost 4 bases and J lost 2; bases outside the gene matches: 7. CDR1 and CDR2 (germline): MNHEY, SVGAGI. As DNA, the CDR3 is TGTGCCAGCAGTTCCGCCGGGACAGGAGGCAATCAGCCCCAGCATTTT. Residues: CASSSAGTGGNQPQHF.

V usage is TRBV14 and J usage is TRBJ2-1; TRBD2 agrees at 9 bases. The CDR3 sequence is 16 residues long. Unmatched junction bases numbered 9, after V lost 1 base and J lost 8 bases. The germline V gene has CDR1 SGHDN and CDR2 FVKESK. As DNA, the CDR3 is TGTGCCAGCAGCCAAGCAGTCGGTAGCGGGAGCTATGAGCAGTTCTTC. Protein sequence: CASSQAVGSGSYEQFF.

The genes are TRBV6-5 and TRBJ2-1, with D tentatively TRBD1 (6 bases). V gave up 2 bases and J gave up 13 bases, with 15 bases separating them. CDR1 is MNHEY, CDR2 SVGAGI, per germline. This CDR3 has 13 residues. In nucleotides, the CDR3 is TGTGCCAGCAGTTACGGGTGGAGGACAGCCCAGTTCTTC. Translating gives CASSYGWRTAQFF.

This chain connects TRBV7-2 to TRBJ1-2; D is unclear. Trimming pared 4 bases from V and 8 bases from J, leaving 14 bases between. Germline V gene lookup returns CDR1 SGHTA and CDR2 FQGNSA. There are 13 residues in the CDR3. The CDR3 region is CASSSGTAAGYTF. The CDR3 DNA follows: TGTGCCAGCAGCTCTGGAACTGCGGCGGGCTACACCTTC.

The rearrangement links TRBV4-3 to TRBJ1-5; D gene unclear. V was shortened by 1 base and J by 7 bases, with 11 bases between the two germline ends. From germline, CDR1 is LGHNA and CDR2 YSLEER. The CDR3 contains 14 residues. CDR3 residues: CASSQGASGQPQHF. The CDR3 region has the DNA TGCGCCAGCAGCCAAGGCGCCTCGGGGCAGCCCCAGCATTTT.

The genes are TRBV9 and TRBJ1-3, with D possibly TRBD1 on 6 matching bases. V dropped 0 bases and J dropped 2 bases, with 12 bases sitting between them. This CDR3 has 16 residues. CDR1 is SGDLS and CDR2 is YYNGEE in the germline V gene. This CDR3 reads CASSVERGAAGNTIYF. In nucleotides, the CDR3 is TGTGCCAGCAGCGTAGAGCGGGGGGCGGCTGGAAACACCATATATTTT.

The gene calls are TRBV11-2 and TRBJ2-7; 7 bases fit TRBD2. Losses at the gene ends were 5 bases for V and 4 bases for J; bases not matched to a gene: 2. This CDR3 has 12 amino acids. Germline CDR1 SGHAT, CDR2 FQNNGV. The DNA of the CDR3 is TGTGCCAGCAGCGGGAGGGTGTACGAGCAGTACTTC. It translates to CASSGRVYEQYF. Full variable domain (remainder filled in from reference TRBV11-2 and TRBJ2-7): EAGVAQSPRYKIIEKRQSVAFWCNPISGHATLYWYQQILGQGPKLLIQFQNNGVVDDSQLPKDRFSAERLKGVDSTLKIQPAKLEDSAVYLCASSGRVYEQYFGPGTRLTVT.

The chain joins TRBV7-3 to TRBJ1-1; a possible D gene is TRBD1 (5 bases). There are 12 residues in the CDR3. V was shortened by 5 bases and J by 4 bases, with 8 bases between the two germline ends. CDR1 is SGHTA, CDR2 FQGTGA, per germline. CDR3 sequence: CASSRGGTEAFF. In DNA form, the CDR3 reads TGTGCCAGCAGCAGGGGTGGCACTGAAGCTTTCTTT.

The chain links TRBV6-6 to TRBJ2-7; D ambiguous. The germline CDR1 and CDR2 sequences are MNHNY and SVGAGI (reference sequence). V was cut by 6 bases and J by 1 base, with 16 bases left in between. The CDR3 spans 15 residues. Written as DNA, the CDR3 is TGTGCCAGCAGCGCTGTCTCGATTAGTTCCTACGAGCAGTACTTC. It specifies CASSAVSISSYEQYF.

This chain links TRBV2 with TRBJ1-1, with no clear D. V dropped 4 bases and J dropped 1 base, with 13 bases sitting between them. Germline V gene lookup returns CDR1 SNHLY and CDR2 FYNNEI. The CDR3 length is 15 residues. This chain's CDR3 is CASSAEPRGNTEAFF. The CDR3 bases are TGTGCCAGCAGTGCAGAACCCCGGGGGAACACTGAAGCTTTCTTT.

The chain joins TRBV7-3 to TRBJ2-2; TRBD1 agrees at 9 bases. Germline CDR1 is SGHTA and CDR2 is FQGTGA. The CDR3 totals 15 residues. Unmatched junction bases numbered 3, after V lost 5 bases and J lost 2 bases. The CDR3 DNA is TGTGCCAGCAGCCTACAGGGGGCAAACACCGGGGAGCTGTTTTTT. This encodes CASSLQGANTGELFF.

The chain employs TRBV7-2 and TRBJ1-4; D is perhaps TRBD1 (5 bases). The CDR3 sequence is 14 residues long. CDR1 SGHTA and CDR2 FQGNSA come from the germline V gene. Trimming cost V 4 bases and J 4 bases, with 10 bases left between them. DNA of the CDR3: TGTGCCAGCAGCTCGCGGGGGGGTAATGAAAAACTGTTTTTT. It codes for CASSSRGGNEKLFF.

The chain uses TRBV7-3 and TRBJ2-5; 7 positions agree with TRBD1. Trimming cost V 2 bases and J 5 bases; bases outside gene matches: 8. Germline CDR1 is SGHTA and CDR2 is FQGTGA. This CDR3 is built from 15 residues. CDR3 in amino acids: CASSLASGGMETQYF. CDR3 sequence (DNA): TGTGCCAGCAGCTTAGCGTCAGGGGGTATGGAGACCCAGTACTTC.

The chain has TRBV11-2 and TRBJ2-1; maybe TRBD1 (6 bases). Germline CDR1 and CDR2: SGHAT and FQNNGV. This CDR3 has 14 amino acids. Trimming stripped 5 bases from V and 7 bases from J, with 15 bases between. CDR3: CASSGTRGWNEQFF. CDR3 nucleotides: TGTGCCAGCAGCGGGACACGAGGATGGAATGAGCAGTTCTTC. The entire variable domain, with the rest obtained from reference TRBV11-2 and TRBJ2-1, is as follows: EAGVAQSPRYKIIEKRQSVAFWCNPISGHATLYWYQQILGQGPKLLIQFQNNGVVDDSQLPKDRFSAERLKGVDSTLKIQPAKLEDSAVYLCASSGTRGWNEQFFGPGTRLTVL.

The V call is TRBV27, the J call TRBJ2-7; 8 bases match TRBD1. Losses at the gene ends were 6 bases for V and 5 bases for J; bases not matched to a gene: 12. The germline CDR1 and CDR2 sequences are MNHEY and SMNVEV (reference sequence). The length of the CDR3 is 15 residues. The DNA of the CDR3 is TGTGCCAGCAGATACTTGGGGGACAGGACTAACGAGCAGTACTTC. Its translation is CASRYLGDRTNEQYF.

This CDR3 is CASSLWQRGDTDTQYF. DNA of the CDR3: TGTGCCAGCAGCTTGTGGCAGCGGGGGGACACAGATACGCAGTATTTT. The rearrangement uses TRBV5-8 and TRBJ2-3; the match to TRBD2 covers 9 bases. CDR1 and CDR2 (germline): SGHTS, YDEGEE. This CDR3 is 16 amino acids long. The V segment lost 1 base and the J segment 2 bases; nucleotides outside the gene matches: 5.

The chain is built from TRBV10-3 and TRBJ1-3; D is perhaps TRBD1 (5 bases). The germline V gene has CDR1 ENHRY and CDR2 SYGVKD. Trimming removed 2 bases at V and 1 base at J, with 18 bases between. This CDR3 is 18 amino acids long. This CDR3 is CAISERDVTGWSGNTIYF. The CDR3 region has the DNA TGTGCCATCAGTGAGCGCGATGTTACAGGTTGGTCTGGAAACACCATATATTTT.

This rearrangement joins TRBV4-3 to TRBJ2-5; a possible D gene is TRBD1 (6 bases). Germline-derived CDR1 and CDR2 are LGHNA and YSLEER. The CDR3 covers 15 residues. Trimming pared 1 base from V and 4 bases from J, leaving 13 bases between. This chain's CDR3 is CASSQAQGWAETQYF. CDR3 nucleotides: TGCGCCAGCAGCCAAGCACAGGGTTGGGCAGAGACCCAGTACTTC.

The V gene is TRBV5-6, the J gene TRBJ1-5, with D possibly TRBD1 on 6 matching bases. The CDR3 has 14 amino acids. Trimming removed 6 bases from V and 1 base from J, with 11 bases in between. Looked up from germline, CDR1 is SGHDT and CDR2 is YYEEEE. The CDR3 sequence is CASTKQGSNQPQHF. The CDR3 nucleotides read TGTGCCAGCACCAAACAGGGAAGCAATCAGCCCCAGCATTTT.

In the case of this clone: The junction does not match germline at one end; this may be a read error. The chain employs TRBV7-7 and TRBJ2-5, with TRBD2 matching 13 bases. There are 16 residues in the CDR3. Per germline, CDR1 SSHAT and CDR2 FNYEAQ (reference sequence). In DNA, the CDR3 is TGTGCTAGCAGCCCCGAGGGACTAGCGGGAAGGGAGACCCAGTACTTC. Amino acids: CASSPEGLAGRETQYF. The variable domain in full, with the rest retrieved from reference TRBV7-7 and TRBJ2-5, is GAGVSQSPRYKVTKRGQDVTLRCDPISSHATLYWYQQALGQGPEFLTYFNYEAQPDKSGLPSDRFSAERPEGSISTLTIQRTEQRDSAMYRCASSPEGLAGRETQYFGPGTRLLVL.

The gene calls are TRBV9 and TRBJ2-5; the match to TRBD1 covers 8 bases. Unmatched junction bases numbered 9, after V lost 3 bases and J lost 2 bases. The CDR3 has 16 residues. CDR1 is SGDLS, CDR2 YYNGEE, per germline. CDR3 residues: CASSARDRGGQETQYF. The CDR3 nucleotides are TGTGCCAGCAGCGCAAGAGACAGGGGAGGTCAAGAGACCCAGTACTTC. Filled out from reference TRBV9 and TRBJ2-5, the complete variable domain reads DSGVTQTPKHLITATGQRVTLRCSPRSGDLSVYWYQQSLDQGLQFLIQYYNGEERAKGNILERFSAQQFPDLHSELNLSSLELGDSALYFCASSARDRGGQETQYFGPGTRLLVL.